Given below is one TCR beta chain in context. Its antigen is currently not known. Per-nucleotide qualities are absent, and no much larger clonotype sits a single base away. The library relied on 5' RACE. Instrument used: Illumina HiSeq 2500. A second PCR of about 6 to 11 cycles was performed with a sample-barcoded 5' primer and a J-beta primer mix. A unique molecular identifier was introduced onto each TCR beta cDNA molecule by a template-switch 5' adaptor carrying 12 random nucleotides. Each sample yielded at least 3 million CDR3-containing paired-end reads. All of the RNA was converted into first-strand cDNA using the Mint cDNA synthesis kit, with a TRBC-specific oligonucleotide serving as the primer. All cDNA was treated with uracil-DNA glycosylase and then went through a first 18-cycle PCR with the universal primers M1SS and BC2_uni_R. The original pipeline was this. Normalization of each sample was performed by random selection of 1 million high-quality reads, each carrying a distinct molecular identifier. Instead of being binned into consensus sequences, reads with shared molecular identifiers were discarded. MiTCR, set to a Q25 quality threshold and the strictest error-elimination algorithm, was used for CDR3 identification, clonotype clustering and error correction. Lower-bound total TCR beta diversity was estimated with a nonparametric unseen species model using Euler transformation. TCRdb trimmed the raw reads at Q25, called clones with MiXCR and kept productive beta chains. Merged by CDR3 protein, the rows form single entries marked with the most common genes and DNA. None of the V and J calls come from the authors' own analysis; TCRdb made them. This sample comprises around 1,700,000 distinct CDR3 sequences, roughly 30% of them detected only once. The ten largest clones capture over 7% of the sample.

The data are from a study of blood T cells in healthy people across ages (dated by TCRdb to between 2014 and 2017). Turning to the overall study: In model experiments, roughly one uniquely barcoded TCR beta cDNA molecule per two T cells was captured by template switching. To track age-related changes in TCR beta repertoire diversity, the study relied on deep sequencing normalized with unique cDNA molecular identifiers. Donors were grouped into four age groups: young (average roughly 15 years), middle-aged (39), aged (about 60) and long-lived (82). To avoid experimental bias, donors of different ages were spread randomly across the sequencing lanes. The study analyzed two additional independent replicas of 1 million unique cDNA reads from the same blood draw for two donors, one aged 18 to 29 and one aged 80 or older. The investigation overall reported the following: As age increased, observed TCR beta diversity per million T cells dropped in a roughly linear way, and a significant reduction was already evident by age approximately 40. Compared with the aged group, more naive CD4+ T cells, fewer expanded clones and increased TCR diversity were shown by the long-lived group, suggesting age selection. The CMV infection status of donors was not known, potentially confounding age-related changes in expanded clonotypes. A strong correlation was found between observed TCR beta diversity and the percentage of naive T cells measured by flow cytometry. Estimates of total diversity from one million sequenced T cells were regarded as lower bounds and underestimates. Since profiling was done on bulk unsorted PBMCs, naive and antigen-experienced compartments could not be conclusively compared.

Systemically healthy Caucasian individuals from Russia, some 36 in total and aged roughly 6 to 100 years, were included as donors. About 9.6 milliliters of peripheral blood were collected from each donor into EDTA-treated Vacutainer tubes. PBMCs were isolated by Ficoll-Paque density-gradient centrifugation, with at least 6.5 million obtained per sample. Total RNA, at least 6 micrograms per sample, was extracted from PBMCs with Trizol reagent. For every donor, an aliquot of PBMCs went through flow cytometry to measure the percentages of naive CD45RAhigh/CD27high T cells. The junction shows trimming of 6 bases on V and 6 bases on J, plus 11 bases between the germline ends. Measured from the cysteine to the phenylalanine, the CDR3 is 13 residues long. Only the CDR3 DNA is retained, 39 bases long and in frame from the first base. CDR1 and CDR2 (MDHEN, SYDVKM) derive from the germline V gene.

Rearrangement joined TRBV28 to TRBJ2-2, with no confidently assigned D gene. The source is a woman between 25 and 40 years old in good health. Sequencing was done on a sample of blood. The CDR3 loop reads CASRSLWAGELFF. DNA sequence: TGTGCCAGCAGGTCCCTTTGGGCCGGGGAGCTGTTTTTT.